This T cell receptor beta chain stems from a study of human T cells and chemical hapten exposure. Points from the study as a whole: Sensitizing with DPC caused no change in TCRs above 1 in 1000 frequency.

There are 15 residues in the CDR3. Germline CDR1 reads LNHNV; CDR2 reads YYDKDF (reference sequence). Trimming shortened V by 8 bases and J by 0 bases, and 11 bases separated the two germline ends. TCRdb passed the RACE reads through MiXCR, listing each CDR3 protein once. The repertoire holds some 100,000 distinct CDR3 sequences, with 9% to 9.5% as singletons. This clonotype was seen ten or more times. Its specificity is unknown. Time point indicated: patch test 2, 6 weeks after DPC sensitization. Treatment indicated: therapeutic diphenylcyclopropenone sensitization with weekly scalp DPC. The chain recombines TRBV15 with TRBJ2-6; D is possibly TRBD2 (5 bases). The sequence was collected from a woman between 40 and 55 years old with alopecia areata. Some clones in this sample may be carry-over from other donors' samples. Material: whole blood, obtained in connection with sensitization to the hapten diphenylcyclopropenone (DPC). The CDR3 loop reads CATAEGNSGANVLTF. In nucleotides, the CDR3 is TGTGCCACCGCCGAGGGAAACTCTGGGGCCAACGTCCTGACTTTC.